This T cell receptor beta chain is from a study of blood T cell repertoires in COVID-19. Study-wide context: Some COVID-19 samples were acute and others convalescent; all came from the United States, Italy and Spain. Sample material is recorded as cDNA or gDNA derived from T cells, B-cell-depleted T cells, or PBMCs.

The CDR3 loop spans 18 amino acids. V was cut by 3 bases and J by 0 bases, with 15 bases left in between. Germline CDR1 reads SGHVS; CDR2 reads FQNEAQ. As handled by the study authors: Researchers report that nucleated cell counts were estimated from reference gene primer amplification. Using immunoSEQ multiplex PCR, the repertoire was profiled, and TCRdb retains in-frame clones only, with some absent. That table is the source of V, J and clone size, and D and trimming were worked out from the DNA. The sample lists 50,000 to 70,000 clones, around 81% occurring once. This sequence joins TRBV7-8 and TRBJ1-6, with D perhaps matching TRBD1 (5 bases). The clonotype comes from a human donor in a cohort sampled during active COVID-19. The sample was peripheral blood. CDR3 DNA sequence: TGTGCCAGCAGCTTCGCCAGGGTTCCGGGCTCCTATAATTCACCCCTCCACTTT. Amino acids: CASSFARVPGSYNSPLHF.